One sample yielded the 13 T cell receptor beta chains listed below, sequenced in a study of blood T cell repertoires in COVID-19. The protocol was immunoSEQ multiplex PCR, while the TCRdb copy is restricted to in-frame clones and leaves out a portion. The profile shows some 310,000 clones, approximately 89% of them singletons. Sequenced material: PBMCs or T cells enriched from blood (not recorded which). The receptors here all came from a woman aged 25 to 39 who had recovered from COVID-19.

The rearrangement uses TRBV5-4 and TRBJ2-3; 7 bases are shared with TRBD2. This CDR3 is 15 amino acids long. Losses at the gene ends were 5 bases for V and 2 bases for J; bases not matched to a gene: 8. Germline CDR1 SGHNT, CDR2 YYREEE (reference sequence). The CDR3 spells CASRSGLSVTDTQYF. In DNA form, the CDR3 reads TGTGCCAGCAGGTCGGGACTATCGGTCACAGATACGCAGTATTTT.

This chain joins TRBV7-9 and TRBJ2-5; 10 bases agree with TRBD1. J was trimmed by 4 bases and V by 5 bases; bases with no gene match: 13. The CDR3 is 17 residues long. Germline CDR1 is SEHNR and CDR2 is FQNEAQ (reference sequence). As DNA, the CDR3 is TGTGCCAGCAGCCTGACAGCGACAGGGGGCGTAGGAGAGACCCAGTACTTC. Protein product: CASSLTATGGVGETQYF.

This chain joins TRBV10-1 and TRBJ1-2; 9 nucleotides align to TRBD1. Trimming took 9 bases from V and 7 from J; bases not matched to a gene: 9. This CDR3 has 13 residues. CDR1 and CDR2 (germline): WNHNN, SYGVQD (reference sequence). Here the CDR3 reads CASVGTGSCGYTF. Written as DNA, the CDR3 is TGCGCCAGTGTTGGGACAGGGAGTTGTGGCTACACCTTC.

This sequence joins TRBV6-5 and TRBJ1-1; weak D call: TRBD1 (6 bases). Trimming cost V 4 bases and J 3 bases, with 9 bases left between them. The germline gives CDR1 MNHEY, CDR2 SVGAGI. The CDR3 is 13 amino acids. The CDR3 nucleotides are TGTGCCAGCAGTTGGTGGGGGCACACTGAAGCTTTCTTT. It encodes CASSWWGHTEAFF.

The chain uses TRBV5-4 and TRBJ2-1; 9 nucleotides line up with TRBD2. The CDR3 is made up of 14 amino acids. CDR1 and CDR2 from the germline V gene are SGHNT and YYREEE (reference sequence). V shed 3 bases, J shed 5 bases, and the junction held 3 bases outside the gene matches. The CDR3 loop is CASSSRTSDNEQFF. CDR3 nucleotides: TGTGCCAGCAGCTCTAGGACTAGCGACAATGAGCAGTTCTTC.

This chain connects TRBV12-3 or TRBV12-4 to TRBJ1-6; D is possibly TRBD1 (5 bases). The CDR3 spans 12 residues. Trimming pared 10 bases from V and 8 bases from J, leaving 12 bases between. In DNA, the CDR3 is TGTGCCACTCGGACACAGGATTCACCCCTCCACTTT. Its translation: CATRTQDSPLHF.

The J gene is TRBJ1-1, the V gene TRBV5-1; tentatively, D is TRBD1 (6 bases). Germline V CDR1 and CDR2: SGHRS, YFSETQ. This CDR3 is 15 amino acids long. The V end lost 3 bases, the J end lost 2 bases, and 14 bases lay between the germline ends. The CDR3 spells CASSWSVQGNTEAFF. CDR3 in DNA: TGCGCCAGCAGCTGGTCAGTACAGGGAAACACTGAAGCTTTCTTT. Drawing the rest from reference TRBV5-1 and TRBJ1-1, the complete variable domain is KAGVTQTPRYLIKTRGQQVTLSCSPISGHRSVSWYQQTPGQGLQFLFEYFSETQRNKGNFPGRFSGRQFSNSRSEMNVSTLELGDSALYLCASSWSVQGNTEAFFGQGTRLTVV.

The V and J genes are TRBV9 and TRBJ2-2; TRBD2 aligns across 12 bases. The CDR3 length is 21 residues. Germline values: CDR1 SGDLS, CDR2 YYNGEE. J lost 6 bases, V lost 4 bases, and 22 bases had no gene match. The CDR3 sequence: CASSLLPIGLAGGPGAGELFF. CDR3 bases: TGTGCCAGCAGCCTACTCCCGATTGGGCTAGCGGGAGGGCCAGGGGCCGGGGAGCTGTTTTTT.

This chain connects TRBV6-5 to TRBJ2-7; 8 bases fit TRBD2. The CDR3 extends over 14 amino acids. The V segment lost 6 bases and the J segment 0 bases; nucleotides outside the gene matches: 4. CDR1 MNHEY and CDR2 SVGAGI come from the germline V gene. The CDR3 protein is CASSGGESSYEQYF. The CDR3 DNA follows: TGTGCCAGCAGCGGGGGGGAGAGCTCCTACGAGCAGTACTTC.

J is TRBJ1-1 and V is TRBV27; 7 positions match TRBD1. This CDR3 region has 15 residues. CDR1 is MNHEY and CDR2 is SMNVEV in the germline V gene (reference sequence). V trimming: 1 base; J trimming: 1 base; junction bases outside the gene matches: 3. CDR3 bases: TGTGCCAGCAGTTTATTGGACAGGAAGAACACTGAAGCTTTCTTT. It translates to CASSLLDRKNTEAFF.

V is TRBV18 and J is TRBJ2-1; 7 bases agree with TRBD2. The CDR3 length is 14 residues. V lost 6 bases and J lost 10; bases outside the gene matches: 12. From germline, CDR1 is KGHSH and CDR2 LQKENI. In DNA, the CDR3 is TGTGCCAGCTCCACAGCGGGAAGGTCATGGGAGCAGTTCTTC. It translates to CASSTAGRSWEQFF.

The V and J genes are TRBV4-1 and TRBJ1-6, with D possibly TRBD1 on 6 matching bases. The CDR3 totals 18 residues. Germline CDR1 and CDR2: MGHRA and YSYEKL. Trimming left V 4 bases short and J 7 bases short, with 23 bases between. The CDR3 sequence is CASSRFFTGILQNSPLHF. The CDR3 nucleotides are TGCGCCAGCAGCCGGTTTTTTACAGGGATTCTCCAGAATTCACCCCTCCACTTT.

This chain joins TRBV9 and TRBJ1-2, with 8 bases matching TRBD1. CDR3 length: 14 residues. In germline, CDR1 is SGDLS, CDR2 YYNGEE. The V segment lost 0 bases and the J segment 8 bases; nucleotides outside the gene matches: 6. The CDR3 nucleotides read TGTGCCAGCAGCGTAGAGGGCAGGGGGCGAGGCTACACCTTC. This gives the protein CASSVEGRGRGYTF.